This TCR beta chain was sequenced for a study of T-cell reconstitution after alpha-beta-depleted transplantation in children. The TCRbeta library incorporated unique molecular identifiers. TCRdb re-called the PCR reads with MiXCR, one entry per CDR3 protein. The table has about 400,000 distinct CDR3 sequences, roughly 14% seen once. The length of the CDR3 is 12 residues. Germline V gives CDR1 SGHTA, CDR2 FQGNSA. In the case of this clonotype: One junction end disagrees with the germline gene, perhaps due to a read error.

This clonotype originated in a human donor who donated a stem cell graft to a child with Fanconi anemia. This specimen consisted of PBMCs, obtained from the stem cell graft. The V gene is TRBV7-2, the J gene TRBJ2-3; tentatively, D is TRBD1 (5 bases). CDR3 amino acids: CASSRQPDTRYF. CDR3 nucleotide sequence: TGTGCCAGCAGCCGACAGCCAGATACGCGGTATTTT.